These 25 T cell receptor beta chains share one sample of origin, sequenced in a study of OX40 agonist ivuxolimab in advanced cancers. The data were produced by immunoSEQ multiplex PCR, yet TCRdb's version contains in-frame clones alone and is incomplete. This repertoire shows about 50,000 clones, 80% to 85% found once; its top ten account for less than 4%. Sequencing was performed on CD4+ or CD8+ T cells sorted from blood, taken in a trial of the OX40 agonist ivuxolimab. The receptors come from an adult with an advanced solid tumor such as melanoma, head and neck, liver or kidney cancer.

This sequence joins TRBV4-3 and TRBJ1-3; 9 bases are shared with TRBD1. V lost 4 bases to trimming and J lost 0 bases; unmatched junction nucleotides: 1. Per germline, CDR1 LGHNA and CDR2 YSLEER. The CDR3 runs to 15 residues. The CDR3 DNA reads TGCGCCAGCAGCCCGGGACAGGGCTCTGGAAACACCATATATTTT. It is translated as CASSPGQGSGNTIYF.

The V call is TRBV6-5, the J call TRBJ2-3; 12 positions agree with TRBD1. CDR3 size: 15 residues. In germline, CDR1 is MNHEY, CDR2 SVGAGI. Losses at the gene ends were 4 bases for V and 8 bases for J; bases not matched to a gene: 7. The CDR3 region is CASSSPGQGASTQYF. In DNA form, the CDR3 reads TGTGCCAGCAGTTCTCCGGGACAGGGGGCGAGTACGCAGTATTTT.

The gene calls are TRBV18 and TRBJ1-5, with D uncertain. This CDR3 region has 12 residues. V lost 5 bases and J lost 2, with 4 bases in between. Germline lookup yields CDR1 KGHSH and CDR2 LQKENI. DNA for the CDR3: TGTGCCAGCTCAGGTGGCAATCAGCCCCAGCATTTT. It specifies CASSGGNQPQHF.

V gene TRBV5-8 combines with J gene TRBJ1-3; D call uncertain. This CDR3 is 17 amino acids long. The germline V gene has CDR1 SGHTS and CDR2 YDEGEE. Trimming left V 0 bases short and J 5 bases short, with 18 bases between. The CDR3 DNA reads TGTGCCAGCAGCTTGGCCCAGCGCCGGGAGAATAGAAACACCATATATTTT. It is translated as CASSLAQRRENRNTIYF.

The genes are TRBV18 and TRBJ1-2, with D tentatively TRBD1 (6 bases). CDR1 and CDR2 from the germline V gene are KGHSH and LQKENI. CDR3 length: 15 residues. V was pared by 3 bases and J by 1 base, with 12 bases between. The CDR3 spells CASSPDSSFNYGYTF. CDR3 coding DNA: TGTGCCAGCTCACCGGACAGTTCATTTAACTATGGCTACACCTTC.

The chain is built from TRBV19 and TRBJ2-7; 9 nucleotides line up with TRBD1. There are 15 residues in the CDR3. Trimming removed 8 bases from V and 1 base from J; junction bases left unmatched: 9. Germline CDR1 reads LNHDA; CDR2 reads SQIVND (reference sequence). CDR3 in amino acids: CASREGQGRSYEQYF. The CDR3 DNA follows: TGTGCCAGTCGAGAGGGACAGGGCCGTTCCTACGAGCAGTACTTC.

This chain uses TRBV2 with TRBJ1-1; 7 bases are shared with TRBD1. The V gene end was trimmed by 6 bases and the J gene end by 11 bases; junction bases not matched to a gene: 9. CDR3 size: 12 residues. The germline V gene has CDR1 SNHLY and CDR2 FYNNEI. Here the CDR3 DNA reads TGTGCCAGCAGAGGGACAGCTCGGGATGCTTTCTTT. Translating it yields CASRGTARDAFF.

The chain recombines TRBV29-1 with TRBJ1-1; 10 bases line up with TRBD1. V lost 7 bases and J lost 8; bases outside the gene matches: 13. The CDR3 totals 14 residues. The germline gives CDR1 SQVTM, CDR2 ANQGSEA. CDR3 sequence: CSAPTDRGGLEAFF. As DNA, the CDR3 is TGCAGCGCCCCCACGGACAGGGGGGGACTAGAAGCTTTCTTT. The variable domain in full, completed from reference TRBV29-1 and TRBJ1-1, reads SAVISQKPSRDICQRGTSLTIQCQVDSQVTMMFWYRQQPGQSLTLIATANQGSEATYESGFVIDKFPISRPNLTFSTLTVSNMSPEDSSIYLCSAPTDRGGLEAFFGQGTRLTVV.

The V call is TRBV2, the J call TRBJ2-1, with D perhaps matching TRBD1 (6 bases). CDR3 length: 14 residues. Per germline, CDR1 SNHLY and CDR2 FYNNEI. CDR3 sequence (DNA): TGTACCCAATCCCAAGGGGGAATTAACAATGAGCAGTTCTTC. As protein: CTQSQGGINNEQFF.

The chain is built from TRBV19 and TRBJ1-1; 7 bases map to TRBD1. The V segment lost 6 bases and the J segment 4 bases; nucleotides outside the gene matches: 20. The CDR3 runs 18 residues. Germline assignment: CDR1 LNHDA and CDR2 SQIVND (reference sequence). The CDR3 region is CASRNTGVKYWASTEAFF. In nucleotides, the CDR3 is TGTGCCAGTAGGAACACAGGGGTGAAGTATTGGGCGAGCACTGAAGCTTTCTTT.

This clone was detected once. This chain uses TRBV11-2 with TRBJ2-7, with 13 bases that match TRBD2. The CDR3 covers 18 residues. Looked up from germline, CDR1 is SGHAT and CDR2 is FQNNGV. The V segment lost 6 bases and the J segment 0 bases; nucleotides outside the gene matches: 11. CDR3 DNA: TGTGCCAGCAGTCAACTAGCGGGGGGGGCCACCCACTCCTACGAGCAGTACTTC. Encoded protein: CASSQLAGGATHSYEQYF.

This chain links TRBV7-2 with TRBJ2-5, with 11 bases that match TRBD1. Germline V gives CDR1 SGHTA, CDR2 FQGNSA. The CDR3 covers 15 residues. The ends lost 5 bases at V and 5 bases at J; junction bases unmatched: 7. CDR3 nucleotide sequence: TGTGCCAGCAGCCTGGGACAGGGGGTCTTGGAGACCCAGTACTTC. It is translated as CASSLGQGVLETQYF.

This clone was counted a single time. The chain has TRBV11-1 and TRBJ2-5; the match to TRBD2 covers 7 bases. J lost 9 bases, V lost 5 bases, and 12 bases had no gene match. The CDR3 contains 14 residues. Looked up from germline, CDR1 is SGHAT and CDR2 is FQDESV (reference sequence). The CDR3 region is CASSPGAGEVAQYF. The CDR3 DNA is TGTGCCAGCAGCCCTGGGGCGGGGGAGGTGGCCCAGTACTTC.

This chain links TRBV11-3 with TRBJ2-6; D assignment may be TRBD1 or TRBD2 (5 bases each). Looked up from germline, CDR1 is SGHNT and CDR2 is YENEEA. This CDR3 spans 18 amino acids. V gave up 1 base and J gave up 0 bases, with 13 bases separating them. The CDR3 region has the DNA TGTGCCAGCAGCTTAGTTGGGACCTCCAGCTCTGGGGCCAACGTCCTGACTTTC. Protein sequence: CASSLVGTSSSGANVLTF. Full variable domain (outside the CDR3, taken from reference TRBV11-3 and TRBJ2-6): EAGVVQSPRYKIIEKKQPVAFWCNPISGHNTLYWYLQNLGQGPELLIRYENEEAVDDSQLPKDRFSAERLKGVDSTLKIQPAELGDSAVYLCASSLVGTSSSGANVLTFGAGSRLTVL.

The rearrangement joins TRBV19 to TRBJ2-1, with D possibly TRBD1 on 7 matching bases. Germline V gives CDR1 LNHDA, CDR2 SQIVND (reference sequence). The ends were cut back, 2 bases at V and 4 bases at J, with 12 bases in the middle. This CDR3 has 15 residues. The CDR3 nucleotides read TGTGCCAGTAGTATAAGGGACAGCGGGTACAATGAGCAGTTCTTC. Protein product: CASSIRDSGYNEQFF.

The rearrangement uses TRBV5-1 and TRBJ1-3; unclear D gene. The length of the CDR3 is 14 residues. Germline CDR1 is SGHRS and CDR2 is YFSETQ. Deletions cut 3 bases from V and 2 bases from J, with 9 bases between. CDR3 loop: CASSSGLAGNTIYF. DNA for the CDR3: TGCGCCAGCAGCTCGGGCCTTGCTGGAAACACCATATATTTT.

The CDR3 loop reads CASSSTGASTDTQYF. The DNA for the CDR3 is TGTGCCAGCAGCTCAACAGGGGCTAGCACAGATACGCAGTATTTT. The rearrangement links TRBV6-1 to TRBJ2-3, with TRBD1 matching 7 bases. J was trimmed by 0 bases and V by 6 bases; bases with no gene match: 6. Germline V gives CDR1 MNHNS, CDR2 SASEGT. The CDR3 contains 15 residues.

This clone has a handful of counts. The gene calls are TRBV9 and TRBJ1-3; 11 bases line up with TRBD1. Germline assignment: CDR1 SGDLS and CDR2 YYNGEE. CDR3 length: 19 amino acids. J gave up 2 bases and V 3 bases, and 13 bases lay outside the gene matches. The CDR3 sequence: CASSGSWGQGVFAGNTIYF. The CDR3 DNA is TGTGCCAGCAGCGGGTCTTGGGGACAGGGGGTATTTGCTGGAAACACCATATATTTT.

V gene TRBV4-1 combines with J gene TRBJ1-5; no reliable D call. The germline V and J ends were trimmed by 0 bases and 6 bases, with 12 bases remaining between them. The germline CDR1 and CDR2 sequences are MGHRA and YSYEKL. The CDR3 covers 15 residues. This CDR3 reads CASSQDPRNFQPQHF. The CDR3 DNA sequence: TGCGCCAGCAGCCAAGACCCTCGAAACTTTCAGCCCCAGCATTTT.

The chain joins TRBV7-2 to TRBJ2-3, with a possible D match to TRBD2 (5 bases). This CDR3 spans 14 amino acids. Between the trimmed V and J ends, which lost 4 bases and 3 bases, there was a span of 11 bases. The V gene's germline CDR1 is SGHTA and CDR2 FQGNSA. The CDR3 coding sequence is TGTGCCAGCAGCTCCTCTAGGACTACAGATACGCAGTATTTT. Residues: CASSSSRTTDTQYF.

The V call is TRBV7-2, the J call TRBJ1-6, with 8 bases that match TRBD1. This CDR3 comprises 15 residues. Germline CDR1 reads SGHTA; CDR2 reads FQGNSA. V shed 5 bases and J 10 bases; nucleotides not matched to a gene: 10. CDR3 DNA: TGTGCCAGCAGCGCGAGGACAGGGCTATACTCACCCCTCCACTTT. Its translation: CASSARTGLYSPLHF.

The gene calls are TRBV9 and TRBJ2-5; D possibly corresponds to TRBD1 (7 bases). CDR3 size: 13 residues. V lost 4 bases and J lost 4, with 11 bases in between. The germline CDR1 and CDR2 sequences are SGDLS and YYNGEE. The DNA of the CDR3 is TGTGCCAGCAGCAACCAGGGGGGAGAGACCCAGTACTTC. The encoded protein is CASSNQGGETQYF.

The chain recombines TRBV7-9 with TRBJ2-4; TRBD2 is a possible D gene (5 bases). Germline lookup yields CDR1 SEHNR and CDR2 FQNEAQ (reference sequence). The CDR3 contains 15 residues. The ends were cut back, 8 bases at V and 1 base at J, with 15 bases in the middle. CDR3 nucleotide sequence: TGTGCCAGCCAAGACACGGGATCGGCCAAAAACATTCAGTACTTC. Protein product: CASQDTGSAKNIQYF.

This chain links TRBV27 with TRBJ1-2; D may be TRBD1 (6 bases). This CDR3 region has 14 residues. Between the trimmed V and J ends, which lost 4 bases and 4 bases, there was a span of 13 bases. Germline V gene lookup returns CDR1 MNHEY and CDR2 SMNVEV (reference sequence). CDR3 nucleotide sequence: TGTGCCAGCAGTTGGGGGGGGCGCGGCTATGGCTACACCTTC. Protein product: CASSWGGRGYGYTF.

V gene TRBV19 combines with J gene TRBJ1-2; TRBD1 aligns across 7 bases. J lost 4 bases, V lost 4 bases, and 6 bases had no gene match. The CDR3 runs 14 residues. CDR1 and CDR2 (germline): LNHDA, SQIVND (reference sequence). CDR3 DNA sequence: TGTGCCAGTAGTACGGGACAGCCCTTCTATGGCTACACCTTC. This sequence encodes CASSTGQPFYGYTF.